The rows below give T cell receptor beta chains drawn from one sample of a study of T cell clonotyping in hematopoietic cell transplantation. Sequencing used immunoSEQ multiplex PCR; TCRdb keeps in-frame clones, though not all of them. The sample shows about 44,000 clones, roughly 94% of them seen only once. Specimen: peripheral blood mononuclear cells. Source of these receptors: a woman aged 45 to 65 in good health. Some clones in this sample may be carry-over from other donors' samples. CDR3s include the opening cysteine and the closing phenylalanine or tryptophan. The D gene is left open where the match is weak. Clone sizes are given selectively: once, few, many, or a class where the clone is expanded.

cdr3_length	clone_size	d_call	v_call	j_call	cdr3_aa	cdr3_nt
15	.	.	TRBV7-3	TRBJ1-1	CASSLYPTSNTEAFF	TGTGCCAGCAGCCTATACCCTACGTCGAACACTGAAGCTTTCTTT
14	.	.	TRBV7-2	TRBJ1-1	CASRTPNGDTEAFF	TGTGCCAGCAGAACCCCCAATGGGGACACTGAAGCTTTCTTT
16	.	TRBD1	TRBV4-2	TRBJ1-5	CASSQRQGEGNQPQHF	TGTGCCAGCAGCCAACGACAGGGGGAGGGAAATCAGCCCCAGCATTTT
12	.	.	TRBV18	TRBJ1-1	CASSPRGLDAFF	TGTGCCAGCTCACCGAGAGGATTAGACGCTTTCTTT
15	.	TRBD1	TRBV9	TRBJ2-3	CASRGSGGIGDTQYF	TGTGCCAGCAGGGGATCAGGGGGTATAGGAGATACGCAGTATTTT
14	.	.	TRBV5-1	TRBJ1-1	CASSLAFGSTEAFF	TGCGCCAGCAGCTTGGCATTTGGGAGCACTGAAGCTTTCTTT
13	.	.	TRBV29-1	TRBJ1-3	CSVDLGSGNTIYF	TGCAGCGTTGATCTGGGATCCGGAAACACCATATATTTT
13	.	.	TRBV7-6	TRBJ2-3	CASSVGTSDTQYF	TGTGCCAGCAGCGTCGGGACTTCAGATACGCAGTATTTT
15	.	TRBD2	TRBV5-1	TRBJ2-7	CASSTIAGSSYEQYF	TGCGCCAGCAGCACCATAGCGGGGAGCTCCTACGAGCAGTACTTC
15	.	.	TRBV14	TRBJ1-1	CASRPLQLRSREAFF	TGTGCCAGCAGACCCCTTCAGCTCCGGAGTAGGGAAGCTTTCTTT
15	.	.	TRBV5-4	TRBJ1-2	CASSLRPEHNYGYTF	TGTGCCAGCAGCTTGAGGCCAGAACATAACTATGGCTACACCTTC
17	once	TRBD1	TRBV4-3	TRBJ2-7	CASRKTYRGSTSYEQYF	TGCGCCAGCCGCAAGACGTACAGGGGGAGCACCTCCTACGAGCAGTACTTC
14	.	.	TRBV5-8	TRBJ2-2	CASTRRAGTGELFF	TGTGCCAGTACGAGGCGGGCAGGAACCGGGGAGCTGTTTTTT
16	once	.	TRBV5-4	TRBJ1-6	CASSPTPGPLGSPLHF	TGTGCCAGCAGCCCAACCCCGGGACCCCTTGGGTCACCCCTCCACTTT
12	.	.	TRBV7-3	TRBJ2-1	CASSTGWGEQFF	TGTGCCAGCAGTACCGGATGGGGGGAGCAGTTCTTC
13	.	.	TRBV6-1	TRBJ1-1	CASLLQPNTEAFF	TGTGCCAGCCTTCTGCAACCGAACACTGAAGCTTTCTTT
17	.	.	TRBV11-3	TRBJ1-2	CASSLDAAAARAYGYTF	TGTGCCAGCAGCTTAGACGCGGCAGCGGCTAGGGCTTATGGCTACACCTTC
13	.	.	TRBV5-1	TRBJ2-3	CASSLYLPDTQYF	TGCGCCAGCAGCTTGTACCTGCCAGATACGCAGTATTTT
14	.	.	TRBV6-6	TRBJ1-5	CASSYGDSNQPQHF	TGTGCCAGCAGTTACGGCGATAGCAATCAGCCCCAGCATTTT
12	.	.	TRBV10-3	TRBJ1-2	CASLGASYGYTF	TGTGCGTCCCTAGGGGCTTCCTATGGCTACACCTTC
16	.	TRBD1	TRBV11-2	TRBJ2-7	CASSLLMGQGAREQYF	TGTGCCAGCAGCTTGTTAATGGGACAGGGTGCTCGCGAGCAGTACTTC
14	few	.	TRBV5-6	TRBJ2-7	CASSGGRGPYEQYF	TGTGCCAGCAGCGGGGGCCGGGGCCCCTACGAGCAGTACTTC
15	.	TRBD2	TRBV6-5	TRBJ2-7	CASSYSGGLSYEQYF	TGTGCCAGCAGCTATAGCGGGGGGCTCTCCTACGAGCAGTACTTC
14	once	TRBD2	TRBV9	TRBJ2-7	CASSASGSTYEQYF	TGTGCCAGCAGCGCTAGCGGATCCACCTACGAGCAGTACTTC
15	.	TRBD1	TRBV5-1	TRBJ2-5	CASSLNTGAQETQYF	TGCGCCAGCAGCTTAAATACAGGGGCCCAGGAGACCCAGTACTTC
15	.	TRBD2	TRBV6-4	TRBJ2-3	CASSEGLASTDTQYF	TGTGCCAGCAGCGAGGGACTAGCTAGCACAGATACGCAGTATTTT
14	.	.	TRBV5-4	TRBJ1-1	CASRSTGLNTEAFF	TGTGCCAGCAGATCCACAGGGTTGAACACTGAAGCTTTCTTT
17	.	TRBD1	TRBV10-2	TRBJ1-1	CASRDTPGQGANTEAFF	TGCGCCAGCAGAGATACTCCGGGACAGGGGGCGAACACTGAAGCTTTCTTT
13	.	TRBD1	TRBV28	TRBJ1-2	CASSFYRGNGYTF	TGTGCCAGCAGTTTCTACAGGGGGAATGGCTACACCTTC
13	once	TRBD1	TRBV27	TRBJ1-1	CASSLGQDTEAFF	TGTGCCAGCAGTTTAGGACAGGACACTGAAGCTTTCTTT
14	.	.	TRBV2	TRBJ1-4	CASSDRVESEKLFF	TGTGCCAGCAGTGATCGGGTAGAGAGTGAAAAACTGTTTTTT
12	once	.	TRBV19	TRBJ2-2	CASSTGTGELFF	TGTGCCAGTAGTACCGGTACCGGGGAGCTGTTTTTT
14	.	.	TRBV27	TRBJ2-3	CASSFNRGTDTQYF	TGTGCCAGCAGTTTCAACAGAGGCACAGATACGCAGTATTTT
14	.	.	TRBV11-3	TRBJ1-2	CASSLGGRDYGYTF	TGTGCCAGCAGCTTGGGCGGCAGGGACTATGGCTACACCTTC
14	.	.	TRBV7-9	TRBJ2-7	CASTPENHYHEQYF	TGTGCCAGCACCCCGGAGAACCACTACCACGAGCAGTACTTC
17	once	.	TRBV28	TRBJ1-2	CASSSLLGRTSNYGYTF	TGTGCCAGCAGTTCCCTCCTCGGCAGAACATCTAACTATGGCTACACCTTC
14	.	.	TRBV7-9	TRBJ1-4	CASSLGLLNEKLFF	TGTGCCAGCAGCTTAGGGCTGCTGAATGAAAAACTGTTTTTT
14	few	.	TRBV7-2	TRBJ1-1	CASRQDSMNTEAFF	TGTGCCAGCAGACAAGACAGCATGAACACTGAAGCTTTCTTT
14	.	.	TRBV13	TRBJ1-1	CASSSPPANTEAFF	TGTGCCAGCAGCTCCCCCCCCGCGAACACTGAAGCTTTCTTT
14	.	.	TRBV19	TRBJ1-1	CASSISADNTEAFF	TGTGCCAGTAGTATTTCGGCAGATAACACTGAAGCTTTCTTT
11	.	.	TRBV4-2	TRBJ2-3	CASSEIDTQYF	TGTGCCAGCAGCGAGATAGATACGCAGTATTTT
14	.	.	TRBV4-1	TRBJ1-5	CASSQVASNQPQHF	TGCGCCAGCAGCCAAGTTGCGAGCAATCAGCCCCAGCATTTT
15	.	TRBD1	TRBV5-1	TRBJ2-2	CASSLRTGKGGELFF	TGCGCCAGCAGCCTGAGGACAGGGAAGGGCGGGGAGCTGTTTTTT
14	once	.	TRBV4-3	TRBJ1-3	CASSQASSGNTIYF	TGCGCCAGCAGCCAAGCAAGTTCTGGAAACACCATATATTTT
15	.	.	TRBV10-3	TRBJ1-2	CAISESWGRNYGYTF	TGTGCCATCAGTGAGTCGTGGGGGCGTAACTATGGCTACACCTTC
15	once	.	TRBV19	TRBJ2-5	CASSTPGEGIETQYF	TGTGCCAGTAGCACTCCTGGAGAGGGCATAGAGACCCAGTACTTC
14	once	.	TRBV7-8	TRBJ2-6	CASSLNSGANVLTF	TGTGCCAGCAGCTTAAACTCTGGGGCCAACGTCCTGACTTTC
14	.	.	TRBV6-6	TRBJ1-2	CASSYRSGTDHYTF	TGTGCCAGCAGTTATCGGTCCGGGACGGACCACTACACCTTC
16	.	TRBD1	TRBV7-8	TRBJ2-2	CASSLSLGQGAGELFF	TGTGCCAGCAGCTTAAGTTTAGGACAGGGGGCCGGGGAGCTGTTTTTT
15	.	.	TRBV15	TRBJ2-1	CATRTSLAAVGAEFF	TGTGCCACCAGGACTAGTCTAGCAGCCGTCGGGGCAGAGTTCTTC
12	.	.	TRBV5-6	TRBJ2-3	CASSRLADTQYF	TGTGCCAGCAGCCGCTTAGCGGATACGCAGTATTTT
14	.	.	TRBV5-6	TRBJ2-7	CASSLVGQGYEQYF	TGTGCCAGCAGCTTGGTGGGCCAGGGCTACGAGCAGTACTTC
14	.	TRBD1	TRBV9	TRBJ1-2	CASSSRDSAYGYTF	TGTGCCAGCAGCTCCCGGGACAGTGCCTATGGCTACACCTTC
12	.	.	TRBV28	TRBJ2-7	CASSLSGNEQYF	TGTGCCAGCAGTTTATCAGGGAACGAGCAGTACTTC
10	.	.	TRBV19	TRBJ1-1	CASSGSGAFF	TGTGCCAGTAGTGGTTCTGGAGCTTTCTTT
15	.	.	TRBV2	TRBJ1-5	CASSETGKNNQPQHF	TGTGCCAGCAGTGAAACAGGGAAGAACAATCAGCCCCAGCATTTT
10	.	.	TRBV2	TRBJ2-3	CASKTDTQYF	TGTGCCAGCAAAACAGATACGCAGTATTTT